These 17 T cell receptor beta chains originate from one sample sequenced in a study of identical twins. In TCRdb, the 5' RACE reads were re-called with MiXCR into one record per CDR3 protein. This sample yields 240,000 or so distinct CDR3 sequences, of which roughly 10% are seen a single time; less than 12% belongs to the top ten. Input material: memory T cells sorted from blood. The receptors shown here come from a man aged 45-60 years in good health.

This clonotype has ten or more counts. This chain joins TRBV6-1 and TRBJ2-2, with D unresolved. The germline CDR1 and CDR2 sequences are MNHNS and SASEGT. There are 15 residues in the CDR3. Trimming stripped 6 bases from V and 4 bases from J, with 15 bases between. CDR3 DNA: TGTGCCAGCAGGCTTACGGGTGCCGGCACCGGGGAGCTGTTTTTT. Its translation is CASRLTGAGTGELFF.

The V call is TRBV20-1, the J call TRBJ2-2; the D is unclear. V was cut by 1 base and J by 6 bases, with 6 bases left in between. Germline CDR1 DFQATT, CDR2 SNEGSKA (reference sequence). The CDR3 contains 12 residues. As DNA, the CDR3 is TGCAGTGCTAGAGTCTGGTCCGGGGAGCTGTTTTTT. As protein: CSARVWSGELFF.

The chain links TRBV20-1 to TRBJ1-1; D gene unclear. The V end lost 2 bases, the J end lost 6 bases, and 16 bases lay between the germline ends. The CDR3 loop spans 14 amino acids. CDR1 is DFQATT, CDR2 SNEGSKA, per germline (reference sequence). The CDR3 is CSARYNLSTAEAFF. The CDR3 DNA follows: TGCAGTGCTAGATACAATTTGAGTACCGCTGAAGCTTTCTTT.

This clonotype was counted ten times or more. The rearrangement joins TRBV6-2 or TRBV6-3 to TRBJ2-7; 7 nucleotides align to TRBD1. The V and J ends lost 7 bases and 0 bases, in that order; junction bases with no gene match: 6. This CDR3 has 14 residues. Germline loops: CDR1 MNHEY, CDR2 SVGEGT. Written as DNA, the CDR3 is TGTGCCAGCAAAGGACAGGTAGGCTCCTACGAGCAGTACTTC. Encoded protein: CASKGQVGSYEQYF.

There are many counts of this clonotype. The chain is built from TRBV25-1 and TRBJ2-1; D tentatively reads TRBD1 or TRBD2 (6 bases each). The germline V gene encodes CDR1 MGHDK and CDR2 SYGVNS. This CDR3 is 17 amino acids long. Trimming removed 6 bases at V and 4 bases at J, with 22 bases between. CDR3 residues: CASRATGPRRGYNEQFF. DNA of the CDR3: TGTGCCAGCAGAGCGACAGGACCCCGCCGGGGGTACAATGAGCAGTTCTTC.

This clonotype was counted many times. This rearrangement joins TRBV12-3 or TRBV12-4 to TRBJ2-1; TRBD2 agrees at 13 bases. With 6 bases clipped from V and 6 bases from J, the junction kept 8 bases outside the gene matches. CDR3 length: 16 residues. The CDR3 protein is CASSTHGTSGANEQFF. CDR3 DNA sequence: TGTGCCAGCAGCACACACGGGACTAGCGGGGCCAATGAGCAGTTCTTC.

This clonotype was seen repeatedly, ten times or more. This chain connects TRBV7-8 to TRBJ2-3; no definite D call. Germline V gene sequence: CDR1 SGHVS, CDR2 FQNEAQ. Deletions cut 2 bases from V and 0 bases from J, with 12 bases between. This CDR3 region has 16 residues. DNA of the CDR3: TGTGCCAGCAGCTTAAGCGAGTCTACTAGCACAGATACGCAGTATTTT. This sequence encodes CASSLSESTSTDTQYF.

The chain joins TRBV29-1 to TRBJ1-1; D is uncertain. Looked up from germline, CDR1 is SQVTM and CDR2 is ANQGSEA. This CDR3 spans 12 amino acids. The V and J ends lost 5 bases and 0 bases respectively, with 7 bases between them. CDR3: CSVWGLNTEAFF. The CDR3 coding sequence is TGCAGCGTTTGGGGATTGAACACTGAAGCTTTCTTT.

There are a few counts of this clonotype. The chain links TRBV12-3 or TRBV12-4 to TRBJ2-2, with D unresolved. V was clipped by 2 bases and J by 0 bases, with 16 bases between them. The length of the CDR3 is 18 residues. CDR3 in amino acids: CASSLLNVWVPNTGELFF. DNA of the CDR3: TGTGCCAGCAGTTTATTAAATGTCTGGGTACCGAACACCGGGGAGCTGTTTTTT.

This clonotype was recorded at least ten times. This chain connects TRBV29-1 to TRBJ2-2; 7 positions match TRBD1. The CDR3 extends over 13 amino acids. V lost 7 bases, J lost 1 base, and 3 bases stayed unmatched. Germline V gene lookup returns CDR1 SQVTM and CDR2 ANQGSEA. This chain's CDR3 is CSAHRGNTGELFF. Here the CDR3 DNA reads TGCAGCGCCCACAGGGGGAACACCGGGGAGCTGTTTTTT.

This clonotype has at least ten counts. The chain has TRBV7-9 and TRBJ1-3; D unresolved. The CDR3 runs to 15 residues. Germline CDR1 SEHNR, CDR2 FQNEAQ (reference sequence). V shed 5 bases and J shed 2 bases, with 13 bases lying between them. CDR3 nucleotide sequence: TGTGCCAGCAGCCCCATGGGAGGGACTGGAAACACCATATATTTT. This gives the protein CASSPMGGTGNTIYF.

This clonotype was observed many times. The J gene is TRBJ2-5, the V gene TRBV6-5, with 9 nucleotides matching TRBD1. V was pared by 2 bases and J by 5 bases, with 6 bases of the junction left unmatched. Germline CDR1 and CDR2: MNHEY and SVGAGI. This CDR3 has 15 residues. CDR3 sequence reads: CASSYQDRGYETQYF. CDR3 coding DNA: TGTGCCAGCAGTTACCAGGACAGGGGCTACGAGACCCAGTACTTC.

This clonotype was detected a few times. One end of the junction does not line up with germline, which may come from a read error. This chain joins TRBV6-1 and TRBJ1-6; TRBD1 agrees at 8 bases. CDR1 is MNHNS, CDR2 SASEGT, per germline. This CDR3 spans 13 amino acids. DNA for the CDR3: TGTGCCAGCAGTGAAGAAAGGAGGCAGGGGGCCAACTTT. Its protein product is CASSEERRQGANF.

The chain recombines TRBV24-1 with TRBJ2-5; D is perhaps TRBD2 (6 bases). CDR1 is KGHDR and CDR2 is SFDVKD in the germline V gene. V dropped 5 bases and J dropped 3 bases, with 12 bases sitting between them. The length of the CDR3 is 14 residues. CDR3 loop: CATSATTGEETQYF. Here the CDR3 DNA reads TGTGCCACCAGTGCCACGACGGGGGAAGAGACCCAGTACTTC.

This clonotype was seen many times. The chain links TRBV4-3 to TRBJ1-5, with D unclear. The V end was cut by 0 bases, the J end by 9 bases, with 12 bases between. The CDR3 is 14 residues long. Germline CDR1 LGHNA, CDR2 YSLEER. The DNA of the CDR3 is TGCGCCAGCAGCCAAGATATTGCGGTCGGGCCCCAGCATTTT. Protein product: CASSQDIAVGPQHF.

The chain recombines TRBV20-1 with TRBJ1-3; D gene unclear. Germline values: CDR1 DFQATT, CDR2 SNEGSKA (reference sequence). V lost 7 bases, J lost 4 bases, and 20 bases lay in between. The CDR3 has 15 residues. CDR3 protein: CSGMKDAHRGNTIYF. For the CDR3, the DNA is TGCAGTGGGATGAAGGACGCTCATAGGGGAAACACCATATATTTT.

This clonotype was counted many times. Relative to the germline gene, one junction end is altered; a read error may explain this. The CDR3 loop is CASSPRRGTGLDF. The DNA of the CDR3 is TGTGCCAGCAGCCCACGCAGAGGGACAGGGCTAGACTTC. The V gene is TRBV3-1, the J gene TRBJ2-7, with 9 bases identical to TRBD1. This CDR3 comprises 13 residues. Germline CDR1 LGHDT, CDR2 YNNKEL (reference sequence).